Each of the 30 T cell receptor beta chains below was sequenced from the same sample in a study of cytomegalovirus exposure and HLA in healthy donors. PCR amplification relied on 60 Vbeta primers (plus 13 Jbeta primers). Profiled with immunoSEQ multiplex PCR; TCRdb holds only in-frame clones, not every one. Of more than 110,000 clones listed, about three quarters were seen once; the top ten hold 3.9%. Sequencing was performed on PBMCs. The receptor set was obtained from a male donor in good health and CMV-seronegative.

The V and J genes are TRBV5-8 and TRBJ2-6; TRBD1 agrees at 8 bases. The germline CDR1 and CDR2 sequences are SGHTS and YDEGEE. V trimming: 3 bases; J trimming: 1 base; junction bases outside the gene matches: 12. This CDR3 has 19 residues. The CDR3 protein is CASSSLRGQERSGANVLTF. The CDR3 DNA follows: TGTGCCAGCAGCTCCCTTCGGGGACAGGAGCGTTCTGGGGCCAACGTCCTGACTTTC. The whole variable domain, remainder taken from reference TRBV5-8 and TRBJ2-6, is EAGVTQSPTHLIKTRGQQATLRCSPISGHTSVYWYQQALGLGLQFLLWYDEGEERNRGNFPPRFSGRQFPNYSSELNVNALELEDSALYLCASSSLRGQERSGANVLTFGAGSRLTVL.

The CDR3 nucleotides read TGTGCCAGCAGCGTAAAGGGAGCATGGGAGACCCAGTACTTC. Its translation: CASSVKGAWETQYF. This chain joins TRBV9 and TRBJ2-5, with D perhaps TRBD2 (5 bases). Germline V lookup: CDR1 SGDLS, CDR2 YYNGEE. This CDR3 spans 14 amino acids. V lost 1 base, J lost 5 bases, and 12 bases lay in between.

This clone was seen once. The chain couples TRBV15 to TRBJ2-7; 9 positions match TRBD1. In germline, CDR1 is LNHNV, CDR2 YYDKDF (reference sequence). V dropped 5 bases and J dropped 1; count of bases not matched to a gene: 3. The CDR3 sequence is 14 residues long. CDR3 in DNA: TGTGCCACCAGCGGCGACAGGGGGTCCTACGAGCAGTACTTC. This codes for CATSGDRGSYEQYF. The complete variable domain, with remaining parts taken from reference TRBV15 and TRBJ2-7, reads DAMVIQNPRYQVTQFGKPVTLSCSQTLNHNVMYWYQQKSSQAPKLLFHYYDKDFNNEADTPDNFQSRRPNTSFCFLDIRSPGLGDTAMYLCATSGDRGSYEQYFGPGTRLTVT.

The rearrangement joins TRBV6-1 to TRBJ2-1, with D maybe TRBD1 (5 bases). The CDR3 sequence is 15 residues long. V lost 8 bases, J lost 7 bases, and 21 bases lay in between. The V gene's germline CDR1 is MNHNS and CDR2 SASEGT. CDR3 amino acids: CASRRAEQGRNEQFF. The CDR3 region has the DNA TGTGCCAGCCGCAGGGCGGAGCAGGGAAGGAATGAGCAGTTCTTC.

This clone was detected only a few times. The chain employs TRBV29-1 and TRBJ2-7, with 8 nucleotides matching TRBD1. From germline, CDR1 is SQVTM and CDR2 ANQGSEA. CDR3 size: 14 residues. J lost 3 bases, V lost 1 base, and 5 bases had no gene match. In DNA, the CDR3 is TGCAGCGTTGAAGGCGGACAGGGAGGCTACGAGCAGTACTTC. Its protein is CSVEGGQGGYEQYF.

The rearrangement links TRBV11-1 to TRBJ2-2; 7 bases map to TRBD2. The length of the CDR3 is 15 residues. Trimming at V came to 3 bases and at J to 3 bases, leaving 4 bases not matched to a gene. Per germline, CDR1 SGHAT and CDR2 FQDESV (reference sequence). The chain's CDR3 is CASSFGGSDTGELFF. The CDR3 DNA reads TGTGCCAGCAGCTTCGGCGGGAGTGACACCGGGGAGCTGTTTTTT.

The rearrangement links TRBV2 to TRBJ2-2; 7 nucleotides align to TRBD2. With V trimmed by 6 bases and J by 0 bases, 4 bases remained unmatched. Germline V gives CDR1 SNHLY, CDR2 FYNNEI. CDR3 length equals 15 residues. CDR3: CASRSSGANTGELFF. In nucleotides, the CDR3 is TGTGCCAGCAGGTCTAGCGGCGCGAACACCGGGGAGCTGTTTTTT.

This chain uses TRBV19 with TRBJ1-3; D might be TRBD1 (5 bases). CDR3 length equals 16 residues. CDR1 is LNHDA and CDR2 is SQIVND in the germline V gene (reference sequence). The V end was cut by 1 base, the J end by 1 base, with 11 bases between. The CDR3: CASSIVRVESGNTIYF. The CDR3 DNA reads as TGTGCCAGTAGTATAGTCAGGGTGGAATCTGGAAACACCATATATTTT. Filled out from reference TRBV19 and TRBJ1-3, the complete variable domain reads DGGITQSPKYLFRKEGQNVTLSCEQNLNHDAMYWYRQDPGQGLRLIYYSQIVNDFQKGDIAEGYSVSREKKESFPLTVTSAQKNPTAFYLCASSIVRVESGNTIYFGEGSWLTVV.

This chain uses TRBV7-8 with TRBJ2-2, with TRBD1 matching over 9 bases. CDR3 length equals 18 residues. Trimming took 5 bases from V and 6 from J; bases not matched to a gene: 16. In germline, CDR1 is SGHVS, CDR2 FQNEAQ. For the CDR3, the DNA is TGTGCCAGCAGCCCTCCTCCGGGGGATAGGACAGGGGCCGGGGAGCTGTTTTTT. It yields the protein CASSPPPGDRTGAGELFF. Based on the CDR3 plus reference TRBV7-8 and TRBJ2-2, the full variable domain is GAGVSQSPRYKVAKRGQDVALRCDPISGHVSLFWYQQALGQGPEFLTYFQNEAQLDKSGLPSDRFFAERPEGSVSTLKIQRTQQEDSAVYLCASSPPPGDRTGAGELFFGEGSRLTVL.

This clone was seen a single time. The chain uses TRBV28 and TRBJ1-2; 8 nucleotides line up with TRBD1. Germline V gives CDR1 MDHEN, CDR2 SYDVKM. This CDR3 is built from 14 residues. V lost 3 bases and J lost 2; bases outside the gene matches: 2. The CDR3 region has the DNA TGTGCCAGCAGTTTCGGACAGGGAAACTATGGCTACACCTTC. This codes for CASSFGQGNYGYTF.

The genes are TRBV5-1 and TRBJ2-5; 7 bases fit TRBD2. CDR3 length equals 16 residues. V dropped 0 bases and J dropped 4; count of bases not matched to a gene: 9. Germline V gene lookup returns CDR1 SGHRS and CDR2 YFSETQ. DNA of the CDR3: TGCGCCAGCAGCTTGGGTTCCGGGGGAGGGAGAGAGACCCAGTACTTC. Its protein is CASSLGSGGGRETQYF.

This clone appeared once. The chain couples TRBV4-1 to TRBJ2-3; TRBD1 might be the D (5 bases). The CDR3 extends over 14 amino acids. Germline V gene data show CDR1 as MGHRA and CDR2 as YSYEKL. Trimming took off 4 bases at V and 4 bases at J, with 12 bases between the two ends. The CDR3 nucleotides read TGCGCCAGCAGCCTGGACAAGGGGTCAGATACGCAGTATTTT. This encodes CASSLDKGSDTQYF.

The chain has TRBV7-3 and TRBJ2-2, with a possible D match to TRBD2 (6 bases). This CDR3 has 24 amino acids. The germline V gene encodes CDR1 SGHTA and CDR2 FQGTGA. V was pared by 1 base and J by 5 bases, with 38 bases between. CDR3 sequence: CASSLKFSGGPKGRLSVVTGELFF. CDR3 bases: TGTGCCAGCAGCTTAAAATTTAGCGGCGGTCCCAAAGGTCGTCTTTCGGTGGTTACCGGGGAGCTGTTTTTT.

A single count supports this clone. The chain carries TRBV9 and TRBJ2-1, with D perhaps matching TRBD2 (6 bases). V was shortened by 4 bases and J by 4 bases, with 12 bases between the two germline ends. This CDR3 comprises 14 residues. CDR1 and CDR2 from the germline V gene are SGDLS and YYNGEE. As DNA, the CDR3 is TGTGCCAGCAGCACTTGGGACTCTTACAATGAGCAGTTCTTC. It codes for CASSTWDSYNEQFF.

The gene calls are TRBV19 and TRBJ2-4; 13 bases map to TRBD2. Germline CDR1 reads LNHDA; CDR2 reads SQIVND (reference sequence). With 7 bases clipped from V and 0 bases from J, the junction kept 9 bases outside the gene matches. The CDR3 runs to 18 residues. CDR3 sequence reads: CASTQLAGGLQAKNIQYF. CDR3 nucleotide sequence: TGTGCCAGTACCCAACTAGCGGGGGGGCTCCAAGCCAAAAACATTCAGTACTTC.

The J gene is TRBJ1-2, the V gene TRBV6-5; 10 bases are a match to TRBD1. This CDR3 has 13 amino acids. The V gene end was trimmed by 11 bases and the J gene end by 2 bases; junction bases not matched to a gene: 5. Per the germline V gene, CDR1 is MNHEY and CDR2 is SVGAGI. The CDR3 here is CACGTGENYGYTF. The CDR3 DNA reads TGTGCCTGCGGGACAGGGGAAAACTATGGCTACACCTTC.

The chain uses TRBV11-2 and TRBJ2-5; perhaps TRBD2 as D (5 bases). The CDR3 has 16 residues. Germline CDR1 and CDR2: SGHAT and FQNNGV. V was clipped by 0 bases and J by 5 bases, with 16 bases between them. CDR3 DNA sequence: TGTGCCAGCAGCTTAGATTTGGCGGGCCTGGGGGAGACCCAGTACTTC. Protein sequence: CASSLDLAGLGETQYF.

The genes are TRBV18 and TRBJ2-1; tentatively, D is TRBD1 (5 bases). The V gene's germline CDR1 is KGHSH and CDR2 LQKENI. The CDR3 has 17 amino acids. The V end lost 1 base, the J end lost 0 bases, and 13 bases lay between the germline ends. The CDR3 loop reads CASSPQRDSLSYNEQFF. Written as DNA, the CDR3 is TGTGCCAGCTCACCACAGAGAGACAGTCTCTCCTACAATGAGCAGTTCTTC. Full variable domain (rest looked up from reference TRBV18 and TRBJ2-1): NAGVMQNPRHLVRRRGQEARLRCSPMKGHSHVYWYRQLPEEGLKFMVYLQKENIIDESGMPKERFSAEFPKEGPSILRIQQVVRGDSAAYFCASSPQRDSLSYNEQFFGPGTRLTVL.

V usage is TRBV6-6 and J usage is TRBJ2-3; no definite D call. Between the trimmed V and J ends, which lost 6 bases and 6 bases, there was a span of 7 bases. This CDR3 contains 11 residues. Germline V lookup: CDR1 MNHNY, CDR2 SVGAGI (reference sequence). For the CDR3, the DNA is TGTGCCAGCAGCCAGGCCGATACGCAGTATTTT. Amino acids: CASSQADTQYF.

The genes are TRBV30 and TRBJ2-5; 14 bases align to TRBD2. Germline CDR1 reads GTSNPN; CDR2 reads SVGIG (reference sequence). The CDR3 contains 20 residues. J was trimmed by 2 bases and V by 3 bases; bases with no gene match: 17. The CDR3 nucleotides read TGTGCCTGGAGCCTAGGGGGGACTAGCGGGAGTTGGGGCCCTCAAGAGACCCAGTACTTC. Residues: CAWSLGGTSGSWGPQETQYF.

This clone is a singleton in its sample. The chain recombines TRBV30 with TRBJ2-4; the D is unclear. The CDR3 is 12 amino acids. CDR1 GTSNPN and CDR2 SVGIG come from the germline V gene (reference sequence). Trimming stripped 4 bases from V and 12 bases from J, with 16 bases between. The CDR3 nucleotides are TGTGCCTGGAACTCTGAGCCTTACAGTCAGTACTTC. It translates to CAWNSEPYSQYF.

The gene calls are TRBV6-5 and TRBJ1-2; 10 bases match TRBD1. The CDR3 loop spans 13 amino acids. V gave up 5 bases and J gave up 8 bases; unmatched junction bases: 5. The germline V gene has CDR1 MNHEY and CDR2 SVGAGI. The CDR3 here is CASSDRGQVGYTF. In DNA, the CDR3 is TGTGCCAGCAGTGACAGGGGGCAAGTAGGCTACACCTTC.

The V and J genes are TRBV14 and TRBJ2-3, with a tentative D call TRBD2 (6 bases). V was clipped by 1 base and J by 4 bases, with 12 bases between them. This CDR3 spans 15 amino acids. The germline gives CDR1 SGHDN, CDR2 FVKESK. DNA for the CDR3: TGTGCCAGCAGCCAAGGTACTAGCCGCGCAGATACGCAGTATTTT. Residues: CASSQGTSRADTQYF.

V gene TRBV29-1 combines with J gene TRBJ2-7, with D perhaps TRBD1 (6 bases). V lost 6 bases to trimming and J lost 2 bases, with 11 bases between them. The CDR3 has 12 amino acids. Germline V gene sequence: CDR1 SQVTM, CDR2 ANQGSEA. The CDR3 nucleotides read TGCAGCGTCCTGGGACACCCCTACGAGCAGTACTTC. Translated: CSVLGHPYEQYF.

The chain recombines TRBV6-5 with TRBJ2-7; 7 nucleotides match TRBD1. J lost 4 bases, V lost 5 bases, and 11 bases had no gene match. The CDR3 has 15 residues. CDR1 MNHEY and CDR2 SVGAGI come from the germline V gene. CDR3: CASSRYNTQGYEQYF. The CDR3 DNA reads TGTGCCAGCAGTCGATACAACACACAGGGGTACGAGCAGTACTTC.

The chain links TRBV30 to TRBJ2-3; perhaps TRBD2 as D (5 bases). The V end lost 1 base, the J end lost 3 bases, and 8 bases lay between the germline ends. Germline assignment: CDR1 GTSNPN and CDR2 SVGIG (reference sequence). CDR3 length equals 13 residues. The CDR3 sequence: CAWSGGWTDTQYF. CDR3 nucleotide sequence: TGTGCCTGGAGTGGAGGGTGGACAGATACGCAGTATTTT.

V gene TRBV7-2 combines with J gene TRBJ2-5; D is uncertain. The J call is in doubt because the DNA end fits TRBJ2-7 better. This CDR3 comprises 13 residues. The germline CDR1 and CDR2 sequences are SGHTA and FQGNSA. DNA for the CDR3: TGTGCCAGCAGCTTTAAACACAACTACGAGCAGTACTTC. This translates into CASSFKHNYEQYF.

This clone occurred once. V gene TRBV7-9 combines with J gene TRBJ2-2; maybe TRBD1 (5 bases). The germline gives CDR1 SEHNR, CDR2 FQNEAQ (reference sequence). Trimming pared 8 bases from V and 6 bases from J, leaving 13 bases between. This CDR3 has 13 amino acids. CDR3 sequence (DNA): TGTGCCAGCGTGTGGGGCGGCTCCGGGGAGCTGTTTTTT. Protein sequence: CASVWGGSGELFF.

CDR3 nucleotides: TGTGCCAGCAGTCCGCGACAGGTTCTCCAAGAGACCCAGTACTTC. Translation: CASSPRQVLQETQYF. J is TRBJ2-5 and V is TRBV6-5, with D possibly matching TRBD1 (6 bases). The CDR3 sequence is 15 residues long. Germline CDR1 MNHEY, CDR2 SVGAGI. V was clipped by 5 bases and J by 1 base, with 14 bases between them.

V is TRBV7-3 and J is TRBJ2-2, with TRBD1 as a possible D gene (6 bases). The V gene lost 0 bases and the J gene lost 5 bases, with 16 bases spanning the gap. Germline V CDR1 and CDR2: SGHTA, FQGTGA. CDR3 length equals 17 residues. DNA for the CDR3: TGTGCCAGCAGCTTAACGAGGGACACTCTTCGGACCGGGGAGCTGTTTTTT. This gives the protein CASSLTRDTLRTGELFF.